This paragraph reports one TCR beta chain. Via MiXCR, TCRdb re-called the 5' RACE reads, giving one row per CDR3 protein. The sample has 45,000 to 60,000 distinct CDR3 sequences, about a fifth seen once. This record comes from a study of chronic HIV infection and antiretroviral therapy. Trimming removed 4 bases from V and 6 bases from J, with 8 bases in between. Germline CDR1 and CDR2: MDHEN and SYDVKM. The CDR3 covers 12 residues. The TCR originated in an adult who had HIV and had not received antiretroviral therapy, or was an uninfected healthy control (not recorded which). The rearrangement joins TRBV28 to TRBJ2-3, with D uncertain. Sample: peripheral blood. CDR3 amino acids: CASSSGLDTQYF. DNA for the CDR3: TGTGCCAGCAGTTCCGGATTGGATACGCAGTATTTT. Variable domain in full (rest from reference TRBV28 and TRBJ2-3): DVKVTQSSRYLVKRTGEKVFLECVQDMDHENMFWYRQDPGLGLRLIYFSYDVKMKEKGDIPEGYSVSREKKERFSLILESASTNQTSMYLCASSSGLDTQYFGPGTRLTVL.